The source of this T cell receptor (beta chain) is a study of cytomegalovirus exposure and HLA in healthy donors. It was with 60 Vbeta and 13 Jbeta primers that the PCR ran. Clones were read by immunoSEQ multiplex PCR, and TCRdb kept only the in-frame ones, dropping some. The top ten hold under 6.5% of the sample, which has 100,000 or so clones, around 80% seen once. The CDR3 has 15 amino acids. Trimming took 5 bases from V and 4 from J, leaving 17 bases between them. The clonotype was recovered from a man aged 18 to 30 in good health and CMV-seronegative. Material for sequencing was PBMCs. The chain uses TRBV23-1 and TRBJ2-5, with D perhaps TRBD2 (6 bases). TRBV23-1 is assigned to the ORF class and has an uncertain function. The CDR3 region is CASSSRRRRGETQYF. The DNA of the CDR3 is TGCGCCAGCAGTTCCCGCCGACGGAGGGGAGAGACCCAGTACTTC.